Presented here are 27 T cell receptor beta chains from one specimen sequenced in a study of blood T cell repertoires in COVID-19. The assay was immunoSEQ multiplex PCR, and TCRdb's table has in-frame clones only and misses some. The table shows roughly 250,000 clones, with approximately 85% occurring only once. What was sequenced was PBMCs or T cells enriched from blood (not recorded which). The receptors shown here come from a woman in her twenties or thirties who had recovered from COVID-19.

This clone came up once. The V call is TRBV30, the J call TRBJ1-3; perhaps TRBD1 as D (5 bases). V gave up 0 bases and J gave up 0 bases, with 12 bases separating them. CDR3 length: 16 amino acids. The V gene's germline CDR1 is GTSNPN and CDR2 SVGIG (reference sequence). CDR3 region: CAWSVPGLSSGNTIYF. CDR3 coding DNA: TGTGCCTGGAGTGTACCGGGACTTAGCTCTGGAAACACCATATATTTT. The full variable domain, rest sourced from reference TRBV30 and TRBJ1-3, is SQTIHQWPATLVQPVGSPLSLECTVEGTSNPNLYWYRQAAGRGLQLLFYSVGIGQISSEVPQNLSASRPQDRQFILSSKKLLLSDSGFYLCAWSVPGLSSGNTIYFGEGSWLTVV.

The chain recombines TRBV2 with TRBJ2-7; D possibly corresponds to TRBD1 (6 bases). This CDR3 region has 14 residues. Germline V CDR1 and CDR2: SNHLY, FYNNEI. Trimming removed 2 bases from V and 5 bases from J, with 13 bases in between. The DNA for the CDR3 is TGTGCCAGCAGTGAAAGGGACATTGCGAACGAGCAGTACTTC. As protein: CASSERDIANEQYF.

The rearrangement joins TRBV5-8 to TRBJ1-5; no clear D. The CDR3 has 15 amino acids. The germline V gene has CDR1 SGHTS and CDR2 YDEGEE. Trimming took 4 bases from V and 0 from J, leaving 11 bases between them. The CDR3 DNA reads TGTGCCAGCAGCCCCGAGGGATATAGCAATCAGCCCCAGCATTTT. Translation gives CASSPEGYSNQPQHF.

This chain uses TRBV5-1 with TRBJ2-5; TRBD2 is a possible D gene (5 bases). The ends were cut back, 0 bases at V and 1 base at J, with 13 bases in the middle. Germline V gives CDR1 SGHRS, CDR2 YFSETQ. This CDR3 is built from 16 residues. The CDR3 is CASSLGFPGSQETQYF. CDR3 coding DNA: TGCGCCAGCAGCTTGGGGTTCCCGGGATCCCAAGAGACCCAGTACTTC. The full variable domain, rest sourced from reference TRBV5-1 and TRBJ2-5, is KAGVTQTPRYLIKTRGQQVTLSCSPISGHRSVSWYQQTPGQGLQFLFEYFSETQRNKGNFPGRFSGRQFSNSRSEMNVSTLELGDSALYLCASSLGFPGSQETQYFGPGTRLLVL.

This chain links TRBV13 with TRBJ1-1; D uncertain. The germline gives CDR1 PRHDT, CDR2 FYEKMQ (reference sequence). There are 13 residues in the CDR3. V lost 4 bases and J lost 1, with 7 bases in between. As DNA, the CDR3 is TGTGCCAGCAGCTACGGGGAGAACACTGAAGCTTTCTTT. Its protein product is CASSYGENTEAFF.

The chain carries TRBV7-9 and TRBJ2-3; TRBD2 aligns across 14 bases. The length of the CDR3 is 15 residues. V dropped 5 bases and J dropped 5; count of bases not matched to a gene: 3. Germline loops: CDR1 SEHNR, CDR2 FQNEAQ (reference sequence). The chain's CDR3 is CASSLGLAGGDTQYF. Written as DNA, the CDR3 is TGTGCCAGCAGCCTAGGACTAGCGGGAGGAGATACGCAGTATTTT.

V is TRBV5-4 and J is TRBJ2-5, with 9 bases lining up with TRBD2. V was pared by 3 bases and J by 5 bases, with 17 bases of the junction left unmatched. This CDR3 has 18 residues. CDR1 is SGHNT, CDR2 YYREEE, per germline (reference sequence). CDR3 DNA sequence: TGTGCCAGCAGCTCCGGACTAGCGAGTATCTCCAATTTGGAGACCCAGTACTTC. Translating gives CASSSGLASISNLETQYF.

V usage is TRBV2 and J usage is TRBJ1-1; D is ambiguous. Germline values: CDR1 SNHLY, CDR2 FYNNEI. The ends were cut back, 1 base at V and 7 bases at J, with 13 bases in the middle. The CDR3 consists of 14 residues. Here the CDR3 DNA reads TGTGCCAGCAGTGAAGGTCTTACGGGGAATGAAGCTTTCTTT. It specifies CASSEGLTGNEAFF. Filled out from reference TRBV2 and TRBJ1-1, the complete variable domain reads EPEVTQTPSHQVTQMGQEVILRCVPISNHLYFYWYRQILGQKVEFLVSFYNNEISEKSEIFDDQFSVERPDGSNFTLKIRSTKLEDSAMYFCASSEGLTGNEAFFGQGTRLTVV.

The genes are TRBV5-4 and TRBJ2-7, with TRBD2 matching 7 bases. Germline V gene sequence: CDR1 SGHNT, CDR2 YYREEE (reference sequence). The V gene end was trimmed by 4 bases and the J gene end by 4 bases; junction bases not matched to a gene: 11. This CDR3 has 15 amino acids. CDR3 DNA: TGTGCCAGCAGCCATACGGGGCTAGCGGATTACGAGCAGTACTTC. It specifies CASSHTGLADYEQYF.

This clone was seen only once. The chain couples TRBV29-1 to TRBJ1-1; D might be TRBD1 (6 bases). This CDR3 has 11 amino acids. Germline V gene data show CDR1 as SQVTM and CDR2 as ANQGSEA. V shed 3 bases and J shed 7 bases, with 9 bases lying between them. In nucleotides, the CDR3 is TGCAGCGTTGAGAAAGGGGGTGAAGCTTTCTTT. Translation: CSVEKGGEAFF.

This clone came up once. The chain couples TRBV28 to TRBJ1-1; no clear D gene. Between the trimmed V and J ends, which lost 4 bases and 0 bases, there was a span of 9 bases. From germline, CDR1 is MDHEN and CDR2 SYDVKM. This CDR3 has 14 residues. The CDR3 protein is CASSSPGLNTEAFF. As DNA, the CDR3 is TGTGCCAGCAGTTCGCCCGGGTTGAACACTGAAGCTTTCTTT.

The chain joins TRBV18 to TRBJ2-5; the D is unclear. The CDR3 contains 12 residues. Per the germline V gene, CDR1 is KGHSH and CDR2 is LQKENI. V lost 5 bases, J lost 3 bases, and 7 bases lay in between. The CDR3 coding sequence is TGTGCCAGCTCATCTATCGAAGAGACCCAGTACTTC. Its protein is CASSSIEETQYF. Drawing the rest from reference TRBV18 and TRBJ2-5, the complete variable domain is NAGVMQNPRHLVRRRGQEARLRCSPMKGHSHVYWYRQLPEEGLKFMVYLQKENIIDESGMPKERFSAEFPKEGPSILRIQQVVRGDSAAYFCASSSIEETQYFGPGTRLLVL.

This rearrangement joins TRBV28 to TRBJ2-7; possibly TRBD1 for D (6 bases). Germline lookup yields CDR1 MDHEN and CDR2 SYDVKM. CDR3 length equals 13 residues. Trimming stripped 6 bases from V and 3 bases from J, with 12 bases between. As DNA, the CDR3 is TGTGCCAGCAGGGTGGGACACGACTACGAGCAGTACTTC. It is translated as CASRVGHDYEQYF.

Concerning this clone: This specimen includes other DNA sequences encoding the same CDR3. The CDR3 DNA reads as TGTGCCAGCAGTTTAGGACAGGGCAATCAGCCCCAGCATTTT. Translation gives CASSLGQGNQPQHF. The chain links TRBV27 to TRBJ1-5; 7 nucleotides line up with TRBD1. The CDR3 runs to 14 residues. J lost 2 bases, V lost 2 bases, and 0 bases had no gene match. CDR1 and CDR2 from the germline V gene are MNHEY and SMNVEV (reference sequence).

The rearrangement uses TRBV11-2 and TRBJ2-7; D is perhaps TRBD1 (6 bases). The CDR3 has 13 residues. From germline, CDR1 is SGHAT and CDR2 FQNNGV. The V gene lost 1 base and the J gene lost 2 bases, with 6 bases spanning the gap. The CDR3 protein is CASSLGGPYEQYF. As DNA, the CDR3 is TGTGCCAGCAGCTTAGGGGGGCCCTACGAGCAGTACTTC.

V gene TRBV4-1 combines with J gene TRBJ1-4; D gene uncertain. The CDR3 runs 17 residues. Trimming stripped 5 bases from V and 0 bases from J, with 16 bases between. Per the germline V gene, CDR1 is MGHRA and CDR2 is YSYEKL. The CDR3 sequence: CASSFRSFRATNEKLFF. The CDR3 DNA is TGCGCCAGCAGCTTCCGGTCTTTCCGGGCAACTAATGAAAAACTGTTTTTT.

This chain uses TRBV7-2 with TRBJ2-2; 7 bases are a match to TRBD2. CDR3 size: 16 residues. V was pared by 5 bases and J by 7 bases, with 13 bases of the junction left unmatched. In germline, CDR1 is SGHTA, CDR2 FQGNSA. The CDR3: CASSQPLAGLNGELFF. For the CDR3, the DNA is TGTGCCAGCAGCCAGCCTTTAGCGGGCCTAAACGGGGAGCTGTTTTTT. Drawing the rest from reference TRBV7-2 and TRBJ2-2, the complete variable domain is GAGVSQSPSNKVTEKGKDVELRCDPISGHTALYWYRQSLGQGLEFLIYFQGNSAPDKSGLPSDRFSAERTGGSVSTLTIQRTQQEDSAVYLCASSQPLAGLNGELFFGEGSRLTVL.

The chain couples TRBV7-9 to TRBJ2-6; D not certain. The CDR3 loop spans 13 amino acids. Looked up from germline, CDR1 is SEHNR and CDR2 is FQNEAQ (reference sequence). V shed 3 bases and J shed 2 bases, with 2 bases lying between them. DNA of the CDR3: TGTGCCAGCAGCTTCGCTGGGGCCAACGTCCTGACTTTC. Protein: CASSFAGANVLTF.

J is TRBJ1-1 and V is TRBV7-6, with 9 bases matching TRBD1. Per germline, CDR1 SGHVS and CDR2 FNYEAQ. J gave up 3 bases and V 5 bases, and 7 bases lay outside the gene matches. This CDR3 is built from 15 residues. CDR3 amino acids: CASSPGQGSDTEAFF. CDR3 coding DNA: TGTGCCAGCAGCCCGGGACAGGGTTCGGACACTGAAGCTTTCTTT.

This clone was observed a single time. The genes are TRBV11-2 and TRBJ2-7, with 12 nucleotides matching TRBD2. The CDR3 has 15 residues. CDR1 is SGHAT, CDR2 FQNNGV, per germline. V dropped 5 bases and J dropped 4; count of bases not matched to a gene: 6. DNA of the CDR3: TGTGCCAGCAGCGTACTCGGACTAGCGGGATACGAGCAGTACTTC. It yields the protein CASSVLGLAGYEQYF.

This rearrangement joins TRBV25-1 to TRBJ1-2; possibly TRBD1 for D (5 bases). V was clipped by 3 bases and J by 2 bases, with 13 bases between them. The CDR3 spans 15 residues. From germline, CDR1 is MGHDK and CDR2 SYGVNS. CDR3 sequence: CASSDGGGSNYGYTF. The CDR3 coding sequence is TGTGCCAGCAGTGATGGGGGAGGGAGCAACTATGGCTACACCTTC.

V gene TRBV28 combines with J gene TRBJ1-5; no definite D call. V shed 5 bases and J shed 7 bases, with 12 bases lying between them. The CDR3 extends over 13 amino acids. Per the germline V gene, CDR1 is MDHEN and CDR2 is SYDVKM. CDR3 sequence (DNA): TGTGCCAGCAGTGTGGGCCTAAGACAGCCCCAGCATTTT. Protein product: CASSVGLRQPQHF.

This chain uses TRBV2 with TRBJ1-5, with D possibly matching TRBD1 (5 bases). Germline-derived CDR1 and CDR2 are SNHLY and FYNNEI. V was shortened by 1 base and J by 15 bases, with 13 bases between the two germline ends. CDR3 size: 12 residues. The CDR3 region is CASSEGQGLGHF. The DNA of the CDR3 is TGTGCCAGCAGTGAAGGGCAGGGTCTAGGGCATTTT.

The rearrangement joins TRBV28 to TRBJ1-3, with TRBD1 as a possible D gene (6 bases). Germline loops: CDR1 MDHEN, CDR2 SYDVKM. V was clipped by 7 bases and J by 4 bases, with 20 bases between them. The CDR3 runs 16 residues. The CDR3 is CASTYPGQRIGNTIYF. For the CDR3, the DNA is TGTGCCAGCACCTACCCCGGACAGCGAATCGGAAACACCATATATTTT. Drawing the rest from reference TRBV28 and TRBJ1-3, the complete variable domain is DVKVTQSSRYLVKRTGEKVFLECVQDMDHENMFWYRQDPGLGLRLIYFSYDVKMKEKGDIPEGYSVSREKKERFSLILESASTNQTSMYLCASTYPGQRIGNTIYFGEGSWLTVV.

The V gene is TRBV19, the J gene TRBJ2-3; TRBD1 agrees at 9 bases. V dropped 2 bases and J dropped 4; count of bases not matched to a gene: 7. The V gene's germline CDR1 is LNHDA and CDR2 SQIVND (reference sequence). The CDR3 runs to 16 residues. The CDR3 sequence: CASSIQTGGVADTQYF. For the CDR3, the DNA is TGTGCCAGTAGTATACAGACAGGGGGTGTCGCAGATACGCAGTATTTT. Variable domain in full (rest from reference TRBV19 and TRBJ2-3): DGGITQSPKYLFRKEGQNVTLSCEQNLNHDAMYWYRQDPGQGLRLIYYSQIVNDFQKGDIAEGYSVSREKKESFPLTVTSAQKNPTAFYLCASSIQTGGVADTQYFGPGTRLTVL.

With respect to this clone: Sequence at one end of the junction differs from germline and may be a read error. J is TRBJ1-2 and V is TRBV12-5; no clear D. Germline CDR1 is LGHNT and CDR2 is FRNRAP. The CDR3 sequence is 10 residues long. CDR3: CASGLVPLSF. The CDR3 coding sequence is TGTGCTAGTGGTTTGGTACCCCTTAGCTTC.

V and J are TRBV23-1 and TRBJ2-4, with D perhaps matching TRBD1 (6 bases). TRBV23-1 is marked as an open reading frame, function uncertain. The germline V and J ends were trimmed by 4 bases and 0 bases, with 13 bases remaining between them. This CDR3 has 16 amino acids. The CDR3 region is CASSPRQDLAKNIQYF. CDR3 coding DNA: TGCGCCAGCAGTCCTCGACAGGACCTAGCCAAAAACATTCAGTACTTC.